These T cell receptor beta chains were read from a single sample in a study of blood T cells in healthy people across ages. TCRdb used MiXCR to reprocess the 5' RACE reads, holding one entry per CDR3 protein. The sample lists 540,000 or so distinct CDR3 sequences; roughly 28% were seen once. Sequencing was done on a sample of blood. All receptors come from a woman in her seventies in good health. Both conserved end residues are part of each CDR3. A D gene is named only where the DNA matches it firmly. The size of a clone is reported for some rows only, either as once, few or many, or as a class for expanded clones.

CDR3nt: TGTGCCAGCAGTTCGAGCCAGCGGGGGGGCAGGGAGACCCAGTACTTC
CDR3aa: CASSSSQRGGRETQYF
abundance: few
d_gene: TRBD2
v_gene: TRBV6-5
j_gene: TRBJ2-5

CDR3nt: TGCAGTGCTAGTCGCGGGCTAGCGGGAAAAAAAACCGGGGAGCTGTTTTTT
CDR3aa: CSASRGLAGKKTGELFF
abundance: few
d_gene: TRBD2
v_gene: TRBV20-1
j_gene: TRBJ2-2

CDR3nt: TGTGCCAGCAGCTTAGGTAGTAACGAGCAGTACTTC
CDR3aa: CASSLGSNEQYF
abundance: few
d_gene: NA
v_gene: TRBV7-2
j_gene: TRBJ2-7

CDR3nt: TGCAGCGTTGACACGGGGCGGGAAACTGAAGCTTTCTTT
CDR3aa: CSVDTGRETEAFF
abundance: NA
d_gene: NA
v_gene: TRBV29-1
j_gene: TRBJ1-1

CDR3nt: TGTGCCAGCAGCCTCGGGACAGGGAGAAGTGGCTACACCTTC
CDR3aa: CASSLGTGRSGYTF
abundance: few
d_gene: TRBD1
v_gene: TRBV7-9
j_gene: TRBJ1-2

CDR3nt: TGCGCCAGCAGGACAGTTATTCAAGAGACCCAGTACTTC
CDR3aa: CASRTVIQETQYF
abundance: few
d_gene: NA
v_gene: TRBV5-1
j_gene: TRBJ2-5

CDR3nt: TGTGCCAGCAGTTATCCCGGGACAGGGACCGAGCAGTACTTC
CDR3aa: CASSYPGTGTEQYF
abundance: once
d_gene: TRBD1
v_gene: TRBV6-2/TRBV6-3
j_gene: TRBJ2-7

CDR3nt: TGTGCCAGCAGCGGGGCGAGCACCGGGGAGCTGTTTTTT
CDR3aa: CASSGASTGELFF
abundance: NA
d_gene: NA
v_gene: TRBV11-3
j_gene: TRBJ2-2

CDR3nt: TGTGCCATCAGTGAGGGGCGCTCAGGAGAAAAAAACATTCAGTACTTC
CDR3aa: CAISEGRSGEKNIQYF
abundance: NA
d_gene: NA
v_gene: TRBV10-3
j_gene: TRBJ2-4

CDR3nt: TGCGCCAGCAGCTTGGTGGCAGGGAGCAATCAGCCCCAGCATTTT
CDR3aa: CASSLVAGSNQPQHF
abundance: NA
d_gene: NA
v_gene: TRBV5-1
j_gene: TRBJ1-5

CDR3nt: TGTGCCAGCACCAAGGTCCCCGGGGGGGCTACCTACGAGCAGTACTTC
CDR3aa: CASTKVPGGATYEQYF
abundance: few
d_gene: TRBD2
v_gene: TRBV7-2
j_gene: TRBJ2-7

CDR3nt: TGCGCCAGCAGAGGTGGGGCAACCCAAGAGACCCAGTACTTC
CDR3aa: CASRGGATQETQYF
abundance: NA
d_gene: NA
v_gene: TRBV5-1
j_gene: TRBJ2-5

CDR3nt: TGTGCCAGCAGCTTAACTTCAGGGGGCAGGCACTATGGCTACACCTTC
CDR3aa: CASSLTSGGRHYGYTF
abundance: NA
d_gene: TRBD1
v_gene: TRBV11-3
j_gene: TRBJ1-2

CDR3nt: TGCAGCGTTGAACGGGGGGCCAACGAGCAGTACTTC
CDR3aa: CSVERGANEQYF
abundance: NA
d_gene: NA
v_gene: TRBV29-1
j_gene: TRBJ2-7

CDR3nt: TGTGCCAGCCTCTTCGGGGCGAACACTGAAGCTTTCTTT
CDR3aa: CASLFGANTEAFF
abundance: few
d_gene: NA
v_gene: TRBV6-1
j_gene: TRBJ1-1

CDR3nt: TGTGCCATCCTTGGGGGATCTGGCGCTTTCTTT
CDR3aa: CAILGGSGAFF
abundance: NA
d_gene: NA
v_gene: TRBV10-3
j_gene: TRBJ1-1

CDR3nt: TGTGCCAGCAGTTCTCAGGGGTTAGCTAATGAAAAACTGTTTTTT
CDR3aa: CASSSQGLANEKLFF
abundance: NA
d_gene: NA
v_gene: TRBV12-3/TRBV12-4
j_gene: TRBJ1-4

CDR3nt: TGTGCCAGCAGTGAACGGCGTGAAAAACTGTTTTTT
CDR3aa: CASSERREKLFF
abundance: many
d_gene: NA
v_gene: TRBV6-1
j_gene: TRBJ1-4

CDR3nt: TGTGCCTTCAAGGGGGACAATCAGCCCCAGCATTTT
CDR3aa: CAFKGDNQPQHF
abundance: few
d_gene: NA
v_gene: TRBV10-3
j_gene: TRBJ1-5

CDR3nt: TGCAGTGCTAGAGATGGAGGGCCCAAATCCAGCGAGCAGTACTTC
CDR3aa: CSARDGGPKSSEQYF
abundance: few
d_gene: NA
v_gene: TRBV20-1
j_gene: TRBJ2-7

CDR3nt: TGTGCCAGCAGTTTACAGGGGTCCTACGAGCAGTACTTC
CDR3aa: CASSLQGSYEQYF
abundance: many
d_gene: TRBD1
v_gene: TRBV18
j_gene: TRBJ2-7

CDR3nt: TGCGCCAGCAGCTTGAACAGGGGGCAAGGTGAGCAGTTCTTC
CDR3aa: CASSLNRGQGEQFF
abundance: few
d_gene: TRBD1
v_gene: TRBV5-1
j_gene: TRBJ2-1

CDR3nt: TGCAGTGCTAGGGCTCCACAGGGGGCTAGCGACGAGCAGTACTTC
CDR3aa: CSARAPQGASDEQYF
abundance: NA
d_gene: TRBD1
v_gene: TRBV20-1
j_gene: TRBJ2-7

CDR3nt: TGCGCCAGCAGCTTGGAAGACAACTATGGCTACACCTTC
CDR3aa: CASSLEDNYGYTF
abundance: NA
d_gene: NA
v_gene: TRBV5-1
j_gene: TRBJ1-2

CDR3nt: TGTGCCATCATAGAGGGGGCGCGGGGTAGGGGGAACACTGAAGCTTTCTTT
CDR3aa: CAIIEGARGRGNTEAFF
abundance: NA
d_gene: TRBD1
v_gene: TRBV10-3
j_gene: TRBJ1-1

CDR3nt: TGTGCCAGCAGCTTATTGGCCGGTGAGCAGTTCTTC
CDR3aa: CASSLLAGEQFF
abundance: NA
d_gene: NA
v_gene: TRBV13
j_gene: TRBJ2-1

CDR3nt: TGTGCCAGCAGCTTAAGGGAGGGTGAGCAGTTCTTC
CDR3aa: CASSLREGEQFF
abundance: many
d_gene: TRBD2
v_gene: TRBV7-3
j_gene: TRBJ2-1

CDR3nt: TGTGCCAGCAGTATAGGGATCTCTGGAAACACCATATATTTT
CDR3aa: CASSIGISGNTIYF
abundance: few
d_gene: NA
v_gene: TRBV7-9
j_gene: TRBJ1-3

CDR3nt: TGTGACAGCAGCTTAGACAGCTCCTATAATCCACCCCTCCACTTT
CDR3aa: CDSSLDSSYNPPLHF
abundance: NA
d_gene: NA
v_gene: TRBV7-9
j_gene: TRBJ1-6

CDR3nt: TGCAGTGCTAGAGACGCTGGGTTTAGCAAAGGGGGGAATGAGCAGTTCTTC
CDR3aa: CSARDAGFSKGGNEQFF
abundance: NA
d_gene: NA
v_gene: TRBV20-1
j_gene: TRBJ2-1

CDR3nt: TGTGCCAGCGGAAAGGGGAGCCACGAGCAGTACTTC
CDR3aa: CASGKGSHEQYF
abundance: NA
d_gene: NA
v_gene: TRBV7-2
j_gene: TRBJ2-7

CDR3nt: TGCGCCAGCAGCCCCGAACGACCGGGGGAGTCCTACGAGCAGTACTTC
CDR3aa: CASSPERPGESYEQYF
abundance: NA
d_gene: NA
v_gene: TRBV5-1
j_gene: TRBJ2-7

CDR3nt: TGCAGCGTTGAAGATCAAACCAGGGGAAACACCATATATTTT
CDR3aa: CSVEDQTRGNTIYF
abundance: few
d_gene: NA
v_gene: TRBV29-1
j_gene: TRBJ1-3

CDR3nt: TGCGCCAGCAGCAAGGATGGTGGCGGGGAGCTGTTTTTT
CDR3aa: CASSKDGGGELFF
abundance: NA
d_gene: NA
v_gene: TRBV5-1
j_gene: TRBJ2-2

CDR3nt: TGTGCCAGCAGCGACAGGGATAGAATTGACACCTTC
CDR3aa: CASSDRDRIDTF
abundance: few
d_gene: TRBD1
v_gene: TRBV7-9
j_gene: TRBJ1-2

CDR3nt: TGTGCCAGCAGTGGCATAGCGGGGGGGAGCACAGATACGCAGTATTTT
CDR3aa: CASSGIAGGSTDTQYF
abundance: once
d_gene: TRBD2
v_gene: TRBV6-1
j_gene: TRBJ2-3

CDR3nt: TGCGCCGGCAGCCGAGACGGGACAACTTACGAGCAGTACTTC
CDR3aa: CAGSRDGTTYEQYF
abundance: NA
d_gene: NA
v_gene: TRBV5-1
j_gene: TRBJ2-7

CDR3nt: TGTGCCAGCAGCGTACAGGGCTACGAGCAGTACTTC
CDR3aa: CASSVQGYEQYF
abundance: few
d_gene: NA
v_gene: TRBV7-2
j_gene: TRBJ2-7

CDR3nt: TGTGCCAGCAGCCTCTGGACAGGGGGGAATGAGCAGTTCTTC
CDR3aa: CASSLWTGGNEQFF
abundance: many
d_gene: TRBD1
v_gene: TRBV7-9
j_gene: TRBJ2-1

CDR3nt: TGTGCCACCAGTGATTCGAGGACAGGGGAGACCCAGTACTTC
CDR3aa: CATSDSRTGETQYF
abundance: few
d_gene: TRBD1
v_gene: TRBV24-1
j_gene: TRBJ2-5

CDR3nt: TGCGCCAGCAGCTTCCACAGGGCGAACACCGGGGAGCTGTTTTTT
CDR3aa: CASSFHRANTGELFF
abundance: few
d_gene: NA
v_gene: TRBV5-1
j_gene: TRBJ2-2

CDR3nt: TGCGCCAGCAGCCAAGTAGGAACAGAGCCTGCGGAGACCCAGTACTTC
CDR3aa: CASSQVGTEPAETQYF
abundance: NA
d_gene: NA
v_gene: TRBV4-3
j_gene: TRBJ2-5